This entry describes one TCR beta chain. This clone was seen a few times. What antigen it recognizes has not been identified. Per-nucleotide qualities are absent, and no much larger clonotype sits a single base away. Distinct nucleotide sequences in the sample also encode this CDR3. The data are from a study of shared clonotypes between healthy human individuals (dated by TCRdb to between 2020 and 2021). Background on the whole study: A few men and a couple of women, aged 18 to 49 years, made up the cohort. Leukapheresis yielded between about 0.94 and 8.9 billion PBMCs per donor. Libraries were prepared and TCR repertoires were sequenced by different laboratories using diverse techniques, in order to increase sequencing depth and limit assay-specific biases. To estimate repertoire size and how much clonotype sharing occurs between individuals, the study deeply sequenced the blood TCR repertoires of roughly 5 healthy adults. Per donor, three plates each were used for CD4 naive and CD4 memory, two for CD8 naive, and one for CD8 memory. The investigation overall reported the following: Naive subsets generally had larger estimated clonotype richness than memory subsets. Pairwise subsampling indicated that sequencing depth was expected to affect the degree of clonotype sharing among donors. Compared with non-shared clonotypes, clonotypes shared by all four sorted-subset donors had higher generation probabilities. Across a handful of donors, 5% to 6% of naive CD4, 3% to 4% of naive CD8, about 2.3% of memory CD4, and 0.3% to 0.45% of memory CD8 clonotypes were shared. Incomplete sequencing was indicated by rarefaction of sorted-subset datasets, despite the large sequencing depth. Because the study included only a small number of donors, the genetic and exposure-history diversity represented was limited. Sampling was restricted to blood, and TCR repertoires in tissues likely differ from the TCR repertoires found in blood.

V is cut by 3 bases and J by 1 base, and the space between the germline ends is 4 bases. The CDR3, from cysteine to phenylalanine, totals 11 residues. This entry keeps only the CDR3 DNA: 33 bases, framed from base 1. The CDR1 and CDR2 encoded by the germline V gene (reference sequence) are DFQATT and SNEGSKA. Using the deep immunoSEQ assay, TCR CDR3 regions were amplified from genomic DNA by multiplex PCR. Extracted genomic DNA from each cell subset was distributed evenly across all wells of several immunoSEQ 96-well plates, and each plate was treated as a replicate. For sorted subsets, about 210 ng of genomic DNA, equivalent to 25,000 to 35,000 T cell genomes, went into each replicate PCR. Purified libraries were quantified with a Qubit 3.0 fluorometer, sized on a Bioanalyzer 2100, and re-quantified with the KAPA Library Quantification kit. Each immunoSEQ 96-well plate was sequenced on its own single-read 150-cycle Illumina NextSeq 550 flow cell. The authors' pipeline ran thus. Because the immunoSEQ output included only junctional sequences and no quality scores, the filtering could not be the same as the filtering used for full-length reads. Sequences were annotated with PyIR, a Python wrapper for IgBLAST v1.9, using IMGT germline references to assign V/J genes and CDR3. Reads were removed for weak V/J assignments (E-value above 1e-6), missing CDR3, stop codons, out-of-frame junctions, or ambiguous translated residues. V3J clonotypes were defined by identical inferred V gene, J gene, and CDR3 amino acid sequence. To compute the percentage overlap between repertoires, the number of shared unique clonotypes was divided by the size of the smaller repertoire. Repertoire richness was assessed with RTK rarefaction, the Chao1 estimator, and Recon v2.1 estimates of unobserved clonotypes. Generation probabilities were computed with OLGA for all TCRbeta clonotypes obtained by the gDNA method from a handful of donors. TCRdb holds this immuneACCESS table with in-frame rearrangements only. Some clones are missing; in checked studies, unresolved V genes explain under half, and the rest has no known cause. The DNA was the basis for D and trimming; V, J and clone size are from that table. This sample has more than 2,000,000 clones in its table, and 85% to 95% of those were observed once. The top ten clonotypes cover around 0.15% of the sample.

The donors were healthy, HIV-negative adults who had no recently reported acute infections or vaccinations. Every donor was a Caucasian adult residing in Nashville, Tennessee, USA. CD4+ T cells were enriched by magnetic negative selection, after which naive cells were positively selected on CD45RA and the negative fraction was taken as the memory subset. After blood collection by leukapheresis, PBMCs were isolated using Ficoll-Histopaque density gradient centrifugation and then cryopreserved in the vapor phase of liquid nitrogen. Analytical flow cytometry was used to check the purity and quantity of each magnetically sorted T cell population. Genomic DNA was isolated from every sorted fraction and measured by UV absorbance on a Nanodrop 2000c.

Sequenced: naive CD4+ T cells sorted from blood. The cell subset or site label on this specimen signifies: CD45RA+ positively selected. The rearranged chain carries TRBV20-1 and TRBJ2-7; a confident D gene designation cannot be given. The sequence derives from a man between 18 and 35 years old in good health. The nucleotides are TGCAGTGCTAGTGGGTCCTACGAGCAGTACTTC. Its protein product is CSASGSYEQYF.